This T cell receptor beta chain comes out of a study of CD8 T cells in Susac syndrome. Germline V gene sequence: CDR1 SGHRS, CDR2 YFSETQ. Trimming removed 3 bases from V and 0 bases from J, with 18 bases in between. The CDR3 length is 17 residues. From blood CD8+ and CD4+ T cells, the TCR beta chain was sequenced. The multiple sclerosis controls comprised treatment-naive patients whose relapsing-remitting disease was stable or active. FACS was used to enrich TEMRA cells, whereas the CD8+ and CD4+ T cells were obtained by negative isolation. RNA amounts of about 0.5 to 1 ug underwent reverse transcription with random hexamers. Amplification of TCR beta CDR3 was carried out by immunoSEQ multiplex PCR, which covered 54 Vbeta and 13 Jbeta segments. TCRdb processed the immunoSEQ multiplex PCR reads anew with MiXCR; each CDR3 protein has one entry. The sample lists some 110,000 distinct CDR3 sequences, 85% to 95% occurring once.

The clonotype originates from a human donor with multiple sclerosis. Sample: CD4+ T cells from PBMCs. The chain employs TRBV5-1 and TRBJ1-1; D might be TRBD1 (6 bases). This CDR3 reads CASSWGAGTTMNTEAFF. CDR3 DNA: TGCGCCAGCAGCTGGGGTGCAGGGACAACGATGAACACTGAAGCTTTCTTT.